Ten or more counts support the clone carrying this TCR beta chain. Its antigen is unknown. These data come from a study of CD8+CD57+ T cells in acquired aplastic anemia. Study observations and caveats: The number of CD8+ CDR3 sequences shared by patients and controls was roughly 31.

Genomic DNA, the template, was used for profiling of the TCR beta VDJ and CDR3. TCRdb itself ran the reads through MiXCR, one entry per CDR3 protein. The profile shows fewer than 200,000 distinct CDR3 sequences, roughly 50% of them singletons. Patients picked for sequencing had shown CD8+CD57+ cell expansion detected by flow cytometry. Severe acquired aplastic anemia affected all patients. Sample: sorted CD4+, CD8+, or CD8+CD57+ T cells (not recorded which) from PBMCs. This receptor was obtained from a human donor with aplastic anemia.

CDR3 amino acids: CASSLGQGGETQYF. In nucleotides, the CDR3 is TGTGCCAGCAGCTTGGGACAGGGTGGAGAGACCCAGTACTTC. The chain combines TRBV9 with TRBJ2-5, with 9 bases aligning to TRBD1. The junction had 5 bases not matched to a gene; V was cut back by 4 bases and J by 4 bases. Germline assignment: CDR1 SGDLS and CDR2 YYNGEE. The CDR3 loop spans 14 amino acids.